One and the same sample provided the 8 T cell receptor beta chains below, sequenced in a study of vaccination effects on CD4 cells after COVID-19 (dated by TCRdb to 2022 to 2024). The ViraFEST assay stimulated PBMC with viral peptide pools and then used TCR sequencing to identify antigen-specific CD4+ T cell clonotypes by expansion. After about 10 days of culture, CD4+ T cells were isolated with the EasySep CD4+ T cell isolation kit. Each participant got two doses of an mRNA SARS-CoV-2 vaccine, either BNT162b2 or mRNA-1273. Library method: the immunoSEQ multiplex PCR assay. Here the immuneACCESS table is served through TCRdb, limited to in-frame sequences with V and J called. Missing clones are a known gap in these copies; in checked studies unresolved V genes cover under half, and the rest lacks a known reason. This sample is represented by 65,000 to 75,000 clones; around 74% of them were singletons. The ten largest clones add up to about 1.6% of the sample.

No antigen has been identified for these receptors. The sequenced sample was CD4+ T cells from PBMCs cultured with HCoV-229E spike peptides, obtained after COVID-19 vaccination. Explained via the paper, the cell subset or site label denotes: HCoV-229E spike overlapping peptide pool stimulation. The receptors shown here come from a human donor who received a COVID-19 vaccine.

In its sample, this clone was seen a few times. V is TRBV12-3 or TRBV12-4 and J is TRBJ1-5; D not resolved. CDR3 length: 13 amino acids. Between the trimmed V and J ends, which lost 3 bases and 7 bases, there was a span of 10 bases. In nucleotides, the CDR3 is TGTGCCAGCAGTTTCCGTTCTTTACAGCCCCAGCATTTT. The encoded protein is CASSFRSLQPQHF.

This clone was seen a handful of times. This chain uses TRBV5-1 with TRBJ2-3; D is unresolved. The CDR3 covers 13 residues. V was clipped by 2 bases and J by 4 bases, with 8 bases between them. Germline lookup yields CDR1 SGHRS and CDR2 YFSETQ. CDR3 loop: CASSFTEADTQYF. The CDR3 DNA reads TGCGCCAGCAGCTTTACCGAAGCAGATACGCAGTATTTT.

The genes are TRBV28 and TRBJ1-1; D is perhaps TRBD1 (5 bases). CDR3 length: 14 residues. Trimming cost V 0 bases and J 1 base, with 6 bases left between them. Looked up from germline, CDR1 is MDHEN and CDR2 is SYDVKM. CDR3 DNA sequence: TGTGCCAGCAGTTTATGGGACAAGAACACTGAAGCTTTCTTT. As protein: CASSLWDKNTEAFF. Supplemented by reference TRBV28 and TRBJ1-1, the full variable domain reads DVKVTQSSRYLVKRTGEKVFLECVQDMDHENMFWYRQDPGLGLRLIYFSYDVKMKEKGDIPEGYSVSREKKERFSLILESASTNQTSMYLCASSLWDKNTEAFFGQGTRLTVV.

CDR3 loop: CASYILAGGINEQYV. DNA of the CDR3: TGTGCCAGCTATATACTAGCGGGGGGGATTAACGAGCAGTACGTC. The chain has TRBV6-4 and TRBJ2-7; 13 bases align to TRBD2. V dropped 8 bases and J dropped 5; count of bases not matched to a gene: 9. The CDR3 loop spans 15 amino acids. From germline, CDR1 is MRHNA and CDR2 SNTAGT.

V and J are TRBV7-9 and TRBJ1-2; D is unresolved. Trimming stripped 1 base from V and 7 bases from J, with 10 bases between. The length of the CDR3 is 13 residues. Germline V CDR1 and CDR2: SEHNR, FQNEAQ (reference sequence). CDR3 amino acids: CASSLEWGSGYTF. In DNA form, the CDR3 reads TGTGCCAGCAGCTTAGAGTGGGGAAGTGGCTACACCTTC.

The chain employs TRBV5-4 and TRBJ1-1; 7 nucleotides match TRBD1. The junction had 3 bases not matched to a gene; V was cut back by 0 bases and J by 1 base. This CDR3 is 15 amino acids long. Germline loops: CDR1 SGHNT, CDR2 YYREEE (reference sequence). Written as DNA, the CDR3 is TGTGCCAGCAGCTTGGCAAGGACAGGGAACACTGAAGCTTTCTTT. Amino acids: CASSLARTGNTEAFF.

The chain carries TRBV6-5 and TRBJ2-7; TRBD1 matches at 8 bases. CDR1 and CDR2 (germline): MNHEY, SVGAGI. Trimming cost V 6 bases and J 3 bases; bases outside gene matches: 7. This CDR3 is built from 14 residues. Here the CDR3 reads CASSLTGEGYEQYV. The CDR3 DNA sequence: TGTGCCAGCAGCCTGACAGGGGAAGGCTACGAGCAGTACGTC.

The CDR3 DNA reads as TGTGCCAGTAGTGTACAGGGCCGGAACATTCAGTACTTC. Translated: CASSVQGRNIQYF. The J gene is TRBJ2-4, the V gene TRBV19; possible D gene TRBD1, 6 bases. Trimming stripped 5 bases from V and 7 bases from J, with 12 bases between. This CDR3 is 13 amino acids long. Germline V gives CDR1 LNHDA, CDR2 SQIVND (reference sequence).